One and the same sample provided the 8 T cell receptor beta chains below, sequenced in a study of metastatic and nonmetastatic thyroid tumors. None of the patients had undergone any treatment ahead of thyroid surgery. TCRdb redid the clone calls on the PCR reads using MiXCR. The sample gives 20,000 to 25,000 clones, more than 20% of which show up once; around 4.4% is in the top ten. The sample consisted of adjacent normal tissue. These receptors were obtained from a female donor with papillary thyroid cancer or a benign thyroid nodule (not recorded which). Some clones in this sample may be carry-over from other donors' samples.

A few counts support this clone. This chain joins TRBV28 and TRBJ1-2, with 7 bases matching TRBD1. This CDR3 has 17 residues. The V gene's germline CDR1 is MDHEN and CDR2 SYDVKM. Germline trimming cut 2 bases from V and 4 bases from J; bases unmatched to any gene: 13. CDR3 region: CASSLRGPPYFPYGYTF. The DNA of the CDR3 is TGTGCCAGCAGTTTAAGGGGGCCACCATATTTTCCCTATGGCTACACCTTC.

A note on this clone: Since a much larger clone is just one base distant, this may be a read error. The J gene is TRBJ1-3, the V gene TRBV29-1, with 7 bases fitting TRBD1. The V and J ends lost 7 bases and 7 bases, in that order; junction bases with no gene match: 7. CDR3 length equals 12 residues. Germline CDR1 SQVTM, CDR2 ANQGSEA. The CDR3 DNA reads as TGCAGCGCCCGCACAGGGGATAACACCATATATTTT. Translation gives CSARTGDNTIYF. Combining the CDR3 with reference TRBV29-1 and TRBJ1-3 gives the whole variable domain SAVISQKPSRDICQRGTSLTIQCQVDSQVTMMFWYRQQPGQSLTLIATANQGSEATYESGFVIDKFPISRPNLTFSTLTVSNMSPEDSSIYLCSARTGDNTIYFGEGSWLTVV.

About this clone: This sample also contains other DNA sequences that code for the same CDR3. V is TRBV20-1 and J is TRBJ2-7; 7 bases fit TRBD2. The CDR3 sequence is 14 residues long. V dropped 0 bases and J dropped 3; count of bases not matched to a gene: 5. Germline lookup yields CDR1 DFQATT and CDR2 SNEGSKA (reference sequence). DNA for the CDR3: TGCAGTGCTAGAGATCTTGCGGGAGTCTACGAGCAGTACTTC. Residues: CSARDLAGVYEQYF.

This chain joins TRBV20-1 and TRBJ1-2, with a possible D match to TRBD1 (6 bases). The CDR3 runs to 12 residues. Trimming took 6 bases from V and 5 from J, leaving 13 bases between them. Germline V lookup: CDR1 DFQATT, CDR2 SNEGSKA (reference sequence). CDR3 in amino acids: CSATVGGYGYTF. In nucleotides, the CDR3 is TGCAGTGCAACAGTAGGGGGTTATGGCTACACCTTC.

The chain uses TRBV6-1 and TRBJ2-1, with TRBD2 identical over 7 bases. Germline CDR1 is MNHNS and CDR2 is SASEGT. Unmatched junction bases numbered 6, after V lost 6 bases and J lost 13 bases. The length of the CDR3 is 11 residues. The chain's CDR3 is CASSTGLDQFF. The CDR3 DNA sequence: TGTGCCAGCAGCACCGGACTAGATCAGTTCTTC.

By share of the sample, this clone is medium-sized. The chain carries TRBV28 and TRBJ2-7; possible D gene TRBD2, 5 bases. There are 15 residues in the CDR3. Trimming took 6 bases from V and 3 from J, leaving 18 bases between them. The germline V gene has CDR1 MDHEN and CDR2 SYDVKM. The CDR3 loop reads CASRRSGGVGYEQYF. In nucleotides, the CDR3 is TGTGCCAGCAGGAGGTCTGGAGGAGTAGGCTACGAGCAGTACTTC. Drawing the rest from reference TRBV28 and TRBJ2-7, the complete variable domain is DVKVTQSSRYLVKRTGEKVFLECVQDMDHENMFWYRQDPGLGLRLIYFSYDVKMKEKGDIPEGYSVSREKKERFSLILESASTNQTSMYLCASRRSGGVGYEQYFGPGTRLTVT.

This clone was detected many times. The chain uses TRBV19 and TRBJ1-2; D gene uncertain. Between the trimmed V and J ends, which lost 6 bases and 0 bases, there was a span of 20 bases. Germline CDR1 and CDR2: LNHDA and SQIVND (reference sequence). The CDR3 extends over 17 amino acids. CDR3 nucleotides: TGTGCCAGTAGCCTAGGTAATCCCGGCAGATCTAACTATGGCTACACCTTC. It specifies CASSLGNPGRSNYGYTF. Full variable domain (outside the CDR3, taken from reference TRBV19 and TRBJ1-2): DGGITQSPKYLFRKEGQNVTLSCEQNLNHDAMYWYRQDPGQGLRLIYYSQIVNDFQKGDIAEGYSVSREKKESFPLTVTSAQKNPTAFYLCASSLGNPGRSNYGYTFGSGTRLTVV.

This clone was detected only once. The rearrangement uses TRBV20-1 and TRBJ2-1; 14 bases fit TRBD2. Germline V gene sequence: CDR1 DFQATT, CDR2 SNEGSKA (reference sequence). V was clipped by 2 bases and J by 0 bases; unmatched bases: 3. The CDR3 sequence is 17 residues long. CDR3 amino acids: CSARYGTSGSSYNEQFF. The CDR3 coding sequence is TGCAGTGCTAGATACGGGACTAGCGGGAGCTCCTACAATGAGCAGTTCTTC.